These T cell receptor beta chains were read from a single sample in a study of T cell responses to AZD1222 COVID-19 vaccine. This table comes from immunoSEQ multiplex PCR, and its TCRdb copy is limited to in-frame clones, with some not included. The profile covers approximately 110,000 clones, with about 90% appearing a single time and roughly 7% taken by the ten largest. The sequences come from peripheral blood, collected on day 0 of AZD1222 vaccination. The receptors shown here come from an adult in good health. CDR3s include the opening cysteine and the closing phenylalanine or tryptophan. Fields, in order: clone size, J gene, V gene, D gene, CDR3 DNA, CDR3 protein. The D gene is left open where the match is weak. Size tells how often a clone was seen (once, few, many) or the class of an expanded clone, and some rows leave it out.

abundance: -
j_gene: TRBJ1-1
v_gene: TRBV6-5
d_gene: -
CDR3nt: TGTGCCAGCAGTTACCTCAAAGGCACTGAAGCTTTCTTT
CDR3aa: CASSYLKGTEAFF

abundance: -
j_gene: TRBJ2-5
v_gene: TRBV3-1/TRBV3-2
d_gene: -
CDR3nt: TGTGCCAGCAACACCATACTTCAGGGGAGGGAGACCCAGTACTTC
CDR3aa: CASNTILQGRETQYF

abundance: -
j_gene: TRBJ2-5
v_gene: TRBV5-1
d_gene: TRBD2
CDR3nt: TGCGCCAGCAGCCCGGGCGCGGGGGAAGAGACCCAGTACTTC
CDR3aa: CASSPGAGEETQYF

abundance: -
j_gene: TRBJ1-1
v_gene: TRBV19
d_gene: -
CDR3nt: TGTGCCAGTAGAGGGGTGGGGACTGAAGCTTTCTTT
CDR3aa: CASRGVGTEAFF

abundance: -
j_gene: TRBJ2-1
v_gene: TRBV10-3
d_gene: -
CDR3nt: TGTGCCATCAGTGTAGGCAGGACGGATGAGCAGTTCTTC
CDR3aa: CAISVGRTDEQFF

abundance: -
j_gene: TRBJ2-3
v_gene: TRBV24-1
d_gene: -
CDR3nt: TGTGCCACCAGTACGGCAGGGCAGTGGGATACGCAGTATTTT
CDR3aa: CATSTAGQWDTQYF

abundance: -
j_gene: TRBJ2-3
v_gene: TRBV30
d_gene: -
CDR3nt: TGTGCCTGGAGTTCTACCGGAAGGGATACGCAGTATTTT
CDR3aa: CAWSSTGRDTQYF

abundance: -
j_gene: TRBJ1-1
v_gene: TRBV9
d_gene: -
CDR3nt: TGTGCCAGCAGCGTCAGGGGTTCGGGCACTGAAGCTTTCTTT
CDR3aa: CASSVRGSGTEAFF

abundance: -
j_gene: TRBJ2-2
v_gene: TRBV7-9
d_gene: -
CDR3nt: TGTGCCAGCAGCTTCTGGGACTCCGGGGAGCTGTTTTTT
CDR3aa: CASSFWDSGELFF

abundance: -
j_gene: TRBJ2-1
v_gene: TRBV5-5
d_gene: TRBD2
CDR3nt: TGTGCCAGCGCTCCTAGCGGGGGGGACAATGAGCAGTTCTTC
CDR3aa: CASAPSGGDNEQFF

abundance: -
j_gene: TRBJ1-3
v_gene: TRBV7-6
d_gene: TRBD1
CDR3nt: TGTGCCAGCAGCTCAGGGGGCTTTAACTCTGGAAACACCATATATTTT
CDR3aa: CASSSGGFNSGNTIYF

abundance: few
j_gene: TRBJ1-2
v_gene: TRBV27
d_gene: TRBD1
CDR3nt: TGTGCCAGCAAACGACAGGGGGCGCAGGGGTATGGCTACACCTTC
CDR3aa: CASKRQGAQGYGYTF

abundance: -
j_gene: TRBJ1-6
v_gene: TRBV23-1
d_gene: -
CDR3nt: TGCGCCAGCAGTCAACAGGAACATTCACCCCTCCACTTT
CDR3aa: CASSQQEHSPLHF

abundance: -
j_gene: TRBJ2-7
v_gene: TRBV19
d_gene: -
CDR3nt: TGTGCCAGTAGTATAGAAGAAGGGGGCTACGAGCAGTACTTC
CDR3aa: CASSIEEGGYEQYF

abundance: -
j_gene: TRBJ2-3
v_gene: TRBV18
d_gene: TRBD2
CDR3nt: TGTGCCAGCTCACCCTCCGGGACTAGCGTGACAGATACGCAGTATTTT
CDR3aa: CASSPSGTSVTDTQYF

abundance: -
j_gene: TRBJ2-4
v_gene: TRBV10-2
d_gene: -
CDR3nt: TGCGCCAGCAGTGATGGGGGCAGGGAAAACATTCAGTACTTC
CDR3aa: CASSDGGRENIQYF

abundance: -
j_gene: TRBJ1-2
v_gene: TRBV4-3
d_gene: -
CDR3nt: TGCGCCAGCAGCCGGGGGGCGACAGGTCGAAACTATGGCTACACCTTC
CDR3aa: CASSRGATGRNYGYTF

abundance: -
j_gene: TRBJ1-4
v_gene: TRBV15
d_gene: -
CDR3nt: TGTGCCACCAGCGGCCGCCCAGCAACTAATGAAAAACTGTTTTTT
CDR3aa: CATSGRPATNEKLFF

abundance: -
j_gene: TRBJ1-1
v_gene: TRBV4-3
d_gene: -
CDR3nt: TGCGCCAGCAGCCAAGTCTACCACCCGAACACTGAAGCTTTCTTT
CDR3aa: CASSQVYHPNTEAFF

abundance: -
j_gene: TRBJ1-1
v_gene: TRBV6-5
d_gene: -
CDR3nt: TGTGCCACCCCGGGGGCGGGGGGGACTGAAGCTTTCTTT
CDR3aa: CATPGAGGTEAFF

abundance: -
j_gene: TRBJ2-7
v_gene: TRBV5-1
d_gene: TRBD1
CDR3nt: TGCGCCAGCAGTTTGGGACAGGGGGGTGGCGAGCAGTACTTC
CDR3aa: CASSLGQGGGEQYF

abundance: -
j_gene: TRBJ2-5
v_gene: TRBV10-3
d_gene: -
CDR3nt: TGTGCCATCAGTGAGTCTCTAGGCAAAGAGACCCAGTACTTC
CDR3aa: CAISESLGKETQYF

abundance: -
j_gene: TRBJ1-2
v_gene: TRBV3-1/TRBV3-2
d_gene: -
CDR3nt: TGTGCCAGCAGCCATAATTCAGGGGCCTATGGCTACACCTTC
CDR3aa: CASSHNSGAYGYTF

abundance: -
j_gene: TRBJ1-2
v_gene: TRBV4-1
d_gene: -
CDR3nt: TGCGCCAGCAGCCAAGGGGCGTTGTGGGCCCTCGGTGGCTACACCTTC
CDR3aa: CASSQGALWALGGYTF

abundance: -
j_gene: TRBJ2-2
v_gene: TRBV18
d_gene: -
CDR3nt: TGTGCCAGCTCACCACCCGATTCCGGGGGCGGTGCCGGGGAGCTGTTTTTT
CDR3aa: CASSPPDSGGGAGELFF

abundance: -
j_gene: TRBJ2-7
v_gene: TRBV6-7
d_gene: -
CDR3nt: TGTGCCAGCAGACCAAGACCAACGTGGGAGCAGTACTTC
CDR3aa: CASRPRPTWEQYF

abundance: -
j_gene: TRBJ1-6
v_gene: TRBV12-3/TRBV12-4
d_gene: -
CDR3nt: TGTGCCAGCACCCGTAATAATTCACCCCTCCACTTT
CDR3aa: CASTRNNSPLHF

abundance: -
j_gene: TRBJ1-1
v_gene: TRBV7-9
d_gene: -
CDR3nt: TGTGCCAGCAGCTTGCACATGAACACTGAAGCTTTCTTT
CDR3aa: CASSLHMNTEAFF

abundance: -
j_gene: TRBJ2-3
v_gene: TRBV30
d_gene: -
CDR3nt: TGTGCCTGGAAACATCCTAACACAGATACGCAGTATTTT
CDR3aa: CAWKHPNTDTQYF

abundance: -
j_gene: TRBJ1-1
v_gene: TRBV13
d_gene: -
CDR3nt: TGTGCCAGCAGCTTAGGGGACACCTTACGAGTAGCTTTCTTT
CDR3aa: CASSLGDTLRVAFF

abundance: -
j_gene: TRBJ1-1
v_gene: TRBV2
d_gene: TRBD1
CDR3nt: TGTGCCAGGGAAGACAGGGGGCCCACTGAAGCTTTCTTT
CDR3aa: CAREDRGPTEAFF

abundance: -
j_gene: TRBJ1-2
v_gene: TRBV5-4
d_gene: -
CDR3nt: TGTGCCAGCAGCTTTCGTACAGGCGATTATTACTATGGCTACACCTTC
CDR3aa: CASSFRTGDYYYGYTF

abundance: -
j_gene: TRBJ1-1
v_gene: TRBV6-5
d_gene: -
CDR3nt: TGTGCCAGCAGTTTAAGAGAGAAAACTGAAGCTTTCTTT
CDR3aa: CASSLREKTEAFF

abundance: -
j_gene: TRBJ1-1
v_gene: TRBV27
d_gene: TRBD1
CDR3nt: TGTGCCAGCAGTCCATTCGGACAGGGGGATGAGCGGGCTTTCTTT
CDR3aa: CASSPFGQGDERAFF

abundance: -
j_gene: TRBJ1-6
v_gene: TRBV7-2
d_gene: -
CDR3nt: TGTGCCAGCAGTCCGGGGAGCTCCTATAATTCACCCCTCCACTTT
CDR3aa: CASSPGSSYNSPLHF

abundance: -
j_gene: TRBJ1-2
v_gene: TRBV19
d_gene: -
CDR3nt: TGTGCCAGTAGTATAGACAGGGGCGCCTATGGCTACACCTTC
CDR3aa: CASSIDRGAYGYTF

abundance: -
j_gene: TRBJ2-1
v_gene: TRBV28
d_gene: TRBD2
CDR3nt: TGTGCCAGCAGTCTTTGGACTAGCGGGACGGTTGAGCAGTTCTTC
CDR3aa: CASSLWTSGTVEQFF

abundance: -
j_gene: TRBJ2-7
v_gene: TRBV10-3
d_gene: -
CDR3nt: TGTGCCATCAGTGGGACTCCCTCAGCCTACGAGCAGTACTTC
CDR3aa: CAISGTPSAYEQYF

abundance: -
j_gene: TRBJ1-4
v_gene: TRBV5-4
d_gene: -
CDR3nt: TGTGCCAGCAGCGCGGGGGGGGGAGCAACTAATGAAAAACTGTTTTTT
CDR3aa: CASSAGGGATNEKLFF

abundance: -
j_gene: TRBJ2-1
v_gene: TRBV5-1
d_gene: -
CDR3nt: TGCGCCAGCAGCTTGGGAGACCCCTTGGGGATCAATGAGCAGTTCTTC
CDR3aa: CASSLGDPLGINEQFF

abundance: -
j_gene: TRBJ2-7
v_gene: TRBV19
d_gene: TRBD2
CDR3nt: TGTGCCAGTAGACGGGAGCGGGGCGCCTCCTACGAGCAGTACTTC
CDR3aa: CASRRERGASYEQYF

abundance: -
j_gene: TRBJ2-7
v_gene: TRBV5-1
d_gene: -
CDR3nt: TGCGCCAGCAGGCGGAGCTCCTACGAGCAGTACTTC
CDR3aa: CASRRSSYEQYF

abundance: -
j_gene: TRBJ1-1
v_gene: TRBV7-3
d_gene: -
CDR3nt: TGTGCCAGCAGCTTGAGAGGGGACACTGAAGCTTTCTTT
CDR3aa: CASSLRGDTEAFF

abundance: -
j_gene: TRBJ2-1
v_gene: TRBV25-1
d_gene: -
CDR3nt: TGTGCCAGCAGTGAAGGTGCAGGCTGGGCTAGTGAGCAGTTCTTC
CDR3aa: CASSEGAGWASEQFF

abundance: -
j_gene: TRBJ1-5
v_gene: TRBV4-1
d_gene: TRBD1
CDR3nt: TGCGCCAGCAGCCAAGGAATTCCGCAGGGGGCAGGAAAACAGCCCCAGCATTTT
CDR3aa: CASSQGIPQGAGKQPQHF

abundance: -
j_gene: TRBJ1-6
v_gene: TRBV4-1
d_gene: -
CDR3nt: TGCGCCAGCAGCCAAGGCCAAGCTAGCTCCTATAATTCACCCCTCCACTTT
CDR3aa: CASSQGQASSYNSPLHF

abundance: -
j_gene: TRBJ2-7
v_gene: TRBV30
d_gene: -
CDR3nt: TGTGCCTGGAGTGTCCCAGGAATGGGACTCAGCTCCTACGAGCAGTACTTC
CDR3aa: CAWSVPGMGLSSYEQYF

abundance: -
j_gene: TRBJ2-3
v_gene: TRBV11-1
d_gene: -
CDR3nt: TGTGCCAGCAGCCAGCAGGATACGCAGTATTTT
CDR3aa: CASSQQDTQYF

abundance: -
j_gene: TRBJ1-2
v_gene: TRBV6-8
d_gene: TRBD1
CDR3nt: TGTGCCAGCAGTTTTCTCATAAACAGGGGTGGTGATGGCTACACCTTC
CDR3aa: CASSFLINRGGDGYTF

abundance: -
j_gene: TRBJ2-1
v_gene: TRBV29-1
d_gene: -
CDR3nt: TGCAGCGTTGAGGGTGCCTTTAGCTACAATGAGCAGTTCTTC
CDR3aa: CSVEGAFSYNEQFF

abundance: -
j_gene: TRBJ2-5
v_gene: TRBV29-1
d_gene: -
CDR3nt: TGCAGCGTTCAAACAGGGTCGGGGAGCCTGGAGACCCAGTACTTC
CDR3aa: CSVQTGSGSLETQYF

abundance: -
j_gene: TRBJ1-1
v_gene: TRBV4-1
d_gene: TRBD1
CDR3nt: TGCGCCAGCAGCCAGTCAAACCGGGACAGGGGGCACCCTGAAGCTTTCTTT
CDR3aa: CASSQSNRDRGHPEAFF

abundance: -
j_gene: TRBJ2-2
v_gene: TRBV7-2
d_gene: TRBD2
CDR3nt: TGTGCCAGCAGCTTAAGATACCCGGGACTAGTACCCGGGGAGCTGTTTTTT
CDR3aa: CASSLRYPGLVPGELFF

abundance: -
j_gene: TRBJ1-1
v_gene: TRBV5-5
d_gene: -
CDR3nt: TGTGCCAGCAGCTGGCGGGGTGGGTTCGGTGAAGCTTTCTTT
CDR3aa: CASSWRGGFGEAFF

abundance: -
j_gene: TRBJ1-4
v_gene: TRBV5-8
d_gene: -
CDR3nt: TGTGCCAGCAGTTTGGGACGGGGTTATGAGGAAAAACTGTTTTTT
CDR3aa: CASSLGRGYEEKLFF